Presented here are 21 T cell receptor beta chains from one specimen sequenced in a study of blood T cell repertoires in COVID-19. The table came from immunoSEQ multiplex PCR; TCRdb's copy has only in-frame clones and leaves some out. There are about 270,000 clones in the sample; approximately 86% occur only once, and around 1.7% lies in the top ten. The sequenced material came from peripheral blood. The receptors stem from a woman aged 60-70 years who had recovered from COVID-19.

This rearrangement joins TRBV5-4 to TRBJ1-2; D gene uncertain. The CDR3 totals 16 residues. CDR1 SGHNT and CDR2 YYREEE come from the germline V gene (reference sequence). V lost 4 bases and J lost 4, with 20 bases in between. For the CDR3, the DNA is TGTGCCAGCAGCCGACCAGGCGGGGATCTTGGCTATGGCTACACCTTC. Protein product: CASSRPGGDLGYGYTF.

The chain couples TRBV9 to TRBJ2-1; a possible D gene is TRBD2 (5 bases). CDR1 is SGDLS, CDR2 YYNGEE, per germline. With 6 bases removed from V and 0 bases from J, the gap between germline ends came to 19 bases. This CDR3 has 17 amino acids. CDR3: CASTPDWLLSSYNEQFF. The CDR3 nucleotides read TGTGCCAGCACCCCGGACTGGCTTTTATCCTCCTACAATGAGCAGTTCTTC.

The V and J genes are TRBV21-1 and TRBJ2-5; TRBD1 is the table's D call, not checked against the DNA. TRBV21-1 is shown as a pseudogene. This CDR3 region has 15 residues. CDR3 sequence reads: CASSIRDRVCGTQYF. The CDR3 DNA is TGTGCCAGCAGCATCCGGGACAGGGTATGTGGGACCCAGTACTTC.

This clone was counted once. The chain employs TRBV7-8 and TRBJ2-5, with no clear D. CDR3 size: 12 residues. Trimming pared 5 bases from V and 4 bases from J, leaving 8 bases between. Per the germline V gene, CDR1 is SGHVS and CDR2 is FQNEAQ. As DNA, the CDR3 is TGTGCCAGCAGCCGTAACTCAGAGACCCAGTACTTC. Its translation is CASSRNSETQYF.

The J gene is TRBJ1-2, the V gene TRBV6-5; D is uncertain. The germline V gene encodes CDR1 MNHEY and CDR2 SVGAGI. Trimming took 5 bases from V and 13 from J, leaving 14 bases between them. CDR3 length: 11 amino acids. CDR3 protein: CASSPGRGGTF. Here the CDR3 DNA reads TGTGCCAGCAGTCCCGGTCGGGGTGGCACCTTC.

The chain is built from TRBV18 and TRBJ2-5; 10 nucleotides agree with TRBD1. The CDR3 consists of 14 residues. From germline, CDR1 is KGHSH and CDR2 LQKENI. V shed 6 bases, J shed 5 bases, and the junction held 6 bases outside the gene matches. The CDR3 DNA sequence: TGTGCCAGCTCGCCGGGACAGGGGCGGGAGACCCAGTACTTC. Protein sequence: CASSPGQGRETQYF.

On this clone: At one end the junction does not follow the germline gene, possibly because of a read error. The rearrangement uses TRBV27 and TRBJ1-1; 9 bases align to TRBD1. CDR1 is MNHEY and CDR2 is SMNVEV in the germline V gene (reference sequence). The CDR3 consists of 15 residues. CDR3 nucleotides: TGTGCCAGCAGTTTATCAGACCCCCGCCGGGACAGGGCCGTCTTT. Amino acid sequence: CASSLSDPRRDRAVF.

The J gene is TRBJ2-3, the V gene TRBV13; 11 nucleotides line up with TRBD2. The CDR3 spans 15 residues. After removal of 3 bases from V and 4 bases from J, the junction contained 3 bases not matched to a gene. Germline V CDR1 and CDR2: PRHDT, FYEKMQ (reference sequence). In DNA, the CDR3 is TGTGCCAGCAGCTTGTTAGCGGGGGGGGCAGATACGCAGTATTTT. This sequence encodes CASSLLAGGADTQYF.

This clone was recorded only once. The V call is TRBV7-9, the J call TRBJ1-4; D may be TRBD1 (5 bases). The CDR3 has 18 amino acids. Germline V gene data show CDR1 as SEHNR and CDR2 as FQNEAQ (reference sequence). V dropped 1 base and J dropped 2 bases, with 17 bases sitting between them. This CDR3 reads CASSLVQGAWSTNEKLFF. CDR3 bases: TGTGCCAGCAGCTTAGTTCAAGGGGCATGGTCGACTAATGAAAAACTGTTTTTT.

The rearrangement links TRBV6-5 to TRBJ2-3; 7 bases agree with TRBD1. The V and J ends lost 7 bases and 6 bases, in that order; junction bases with no gene match: 7. This CDR3 is 13 amino acids long. Germline V gene sequence: CDR1 MNHEY, CDR2 SVGAGI. This chain's CDR3 is CASTRDSYDTQYF. In DNA, the CDR3 is TGTGCCAGCACCCGGGACAGCTATGATACGCAGTATTTT.

The chain employs TRBV28 and TRBJ1-1; D is uncertain. CDR3 length: 14 amino acids. Trimming took 6 bases from V and 8 from J, leaving 19 bases between them. Germline V gene data show CDR1 as MDHEN and CDR2 as SYDVKM. CDR3 in amino acids: CASSNLWPKEEAFF. The CDR3 DNA is TGTGCCAGCAGCAATTTGTGGCCCAAGGAGGAAGCTTTCTTT.

The chain joins TRBV2 to TRBJ1-5, with D unresolved. CDR3 size: 14 residues. The germline V gene has CDR1 SNHLY and CDR2 FYNNEI. V was clipped by 3 bases and J by 1 base, with 7 bases between them. The CDR3, as DNA: TGTGCCAGCAGTGACACAGCAAGCAATCAGCCCCAGCATTTT. It translates to CASSDTASNQPQHF.

J is TRBJ1-5 and V is TRBV28; D may be TRBD1 (5 bases). CDR3 length: 12 residues. Looked up from germline, CDR1 is MDHEN and CDR2 is SYDVKM. V was trimmed by 6 bases and J by 7 bases, leaving 10 bases between them. CDR3 bases: TGTGCCAGCAGGCCAGGGTTACAGCCCCAGCATTTT. Translating it yields CASRPGLQPQHF.

This rearrangement joins TRBV14 to TRBJ1-4, with TRBD1 matching 8 bases. Germline V lookup: CDR1 SGHDN, CDR2 FVKESK. With V trimmed by 4 bases and J by 8 bases, 9 bases remained unmatched. The CDR3 contains 15 residues. CDR3 loop: CASSRPTGVLEKLFF. The CDR3 bases are TGTGCCAGCAGCCGCCCGACAGGGGTTCTAGAAAAACTGTTTTTT.

The chain carries TRBV2 and TRBJ2-3; 10 bases fit TRBD2. V was pared by 1 base and J by 7 bases, with 5 bases of the junction left unmatched. Germline CDR1 reads SNHLY; CDR2 reads FYNNEI. CDR3 size: 15 residues. CDR3 nucleotides: TGTGCCAGCAGTGAAGAGCGGGGGGGCCCGAATACGCAGTATTTT. It is translated as CASSEERGGPNTQYF.

The chain couples TRBV3-1 (or the pseudogene TRBV3-2) to TRBJ1-1, with D hard to call. V gave up 0 bases and J gave up 8 bases, with 4 bases separating them. This CDR3 comprises 11 residues. Germline lookup yields CDR1 LGHDT and CDR2 YNNKEL (reference sequence). As DNA, the CDR3 is TGTGCCAGCAGCCAAGAACGGGAAGCTTTCTTT. Translating it yields CASSQEREAFF.

The chain recombines TRBV7-2 with TRBJ2-7; 8 bases line up with TRBD1. Germline V gives CDR1 SGHTA, CDR2 FQGNSA. CDR3 length: 15 amino acids. The V gene end was trimmed by 0 bases and the J gene end by 3 bases; junction bases not matched to a gene: 4. The CDR3 DNA reads as TGTGCCAGCAGCTTAGCATCCGACAGGGGCTACGAGCAGTACTTC. It codes for CASSLASDRGYEQYF.

The chain links TRBV29-1 to TRBJ2-2; no clear D. V dropped 6 bases and J dropped 1 base, with 3 bases sitting between them. Germline V gene lookup returns CDR1 SQVTM and CDR2 ANQGSEA. The CDR3 length is 11 residues. CDR3 protein: CSVKNTGELFF. In DNA form, the CDR3 reads TGCAGCGTCAAGAACACCGGGGAGCTGTTTTTT.

The chain links TRBV7-9 to TRBJ1-2, with D unclear. Germline V lookup: CDR1 SEHNR, CDR2 FQNEAQ (reference sequence). Trimming took 0 bases from V and 8 from J, leaving 7 bases between them. The CDR3 is made up of 12 amino acids. The DNA of the CDR3 is TGTGCCAGCAGCTTAGCCGTTGAGGGCTACACCTTC. It codes for CASSLAVEGYTF.

This clone was counted between two and nine times. The V and J genes are TRBV3-1 (or the pseudogene TRBV3-2) and TRBJ1-3; 8 positions match TRBD1. The CDR3 is 15 residues long. Losses at the gene ends were 4 bases for V and 4 bases for J; bases not matched to a gene: 6. CDR1 and CDR2 from the germline V gene are LGHDT and YNNKEL (reference sequence). In DNA form, the CDR3 reads TGTGCCAGCAGCCGATACGGACAGGGAGGAAACACCATATATTTT. It translates to CASSRYGQGGNTIYF.

V usage is TRBV6-4 and J usage is TRBJ1-6; D call uncertain. V lost 2 bases and J 7 bases, leaving 6 bases between the germline ends. The CDR3 length is 13 residues. The germline V gene has CDR1 MRHNA and CDR2 SNTAGT. The CDR3 nucleotides are TGTGCCAGCAGTGACAAGAGCAATTCACCCCTCCACTTT. Residues: CASSDKSNSPLHF.